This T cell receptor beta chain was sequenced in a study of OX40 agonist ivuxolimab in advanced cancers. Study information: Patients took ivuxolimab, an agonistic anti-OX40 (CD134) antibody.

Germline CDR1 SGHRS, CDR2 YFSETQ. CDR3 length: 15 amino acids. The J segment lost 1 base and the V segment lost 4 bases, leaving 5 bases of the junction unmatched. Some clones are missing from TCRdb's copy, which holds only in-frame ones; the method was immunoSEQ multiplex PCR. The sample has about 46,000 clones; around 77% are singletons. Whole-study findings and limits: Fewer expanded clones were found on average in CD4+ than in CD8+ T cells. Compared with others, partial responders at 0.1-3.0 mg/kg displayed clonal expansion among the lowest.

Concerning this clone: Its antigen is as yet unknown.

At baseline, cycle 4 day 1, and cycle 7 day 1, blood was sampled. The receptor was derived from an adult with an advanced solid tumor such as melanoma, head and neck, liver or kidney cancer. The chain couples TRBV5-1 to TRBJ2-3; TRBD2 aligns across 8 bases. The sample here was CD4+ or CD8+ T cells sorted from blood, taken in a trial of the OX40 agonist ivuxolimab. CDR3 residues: CASSPLSGGTDTQYF. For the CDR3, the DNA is TGCGCCAGCAGCCCTCTTAGCGGGGGCACAGATACGCAGTATTTT.